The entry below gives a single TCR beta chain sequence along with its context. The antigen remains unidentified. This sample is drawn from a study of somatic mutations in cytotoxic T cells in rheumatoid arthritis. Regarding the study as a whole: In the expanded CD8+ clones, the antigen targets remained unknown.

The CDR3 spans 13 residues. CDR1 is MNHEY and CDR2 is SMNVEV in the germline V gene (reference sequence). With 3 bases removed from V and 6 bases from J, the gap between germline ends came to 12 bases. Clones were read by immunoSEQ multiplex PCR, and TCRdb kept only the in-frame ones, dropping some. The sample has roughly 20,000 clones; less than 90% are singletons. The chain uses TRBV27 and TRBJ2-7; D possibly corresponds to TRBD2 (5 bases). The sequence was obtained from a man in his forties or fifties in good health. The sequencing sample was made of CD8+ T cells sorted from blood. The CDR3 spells CASSFSGIGEQYF. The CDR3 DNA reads TGTGCCAGCAGTTTCTCGGGAATCGGCGAGCAGTACTTC.